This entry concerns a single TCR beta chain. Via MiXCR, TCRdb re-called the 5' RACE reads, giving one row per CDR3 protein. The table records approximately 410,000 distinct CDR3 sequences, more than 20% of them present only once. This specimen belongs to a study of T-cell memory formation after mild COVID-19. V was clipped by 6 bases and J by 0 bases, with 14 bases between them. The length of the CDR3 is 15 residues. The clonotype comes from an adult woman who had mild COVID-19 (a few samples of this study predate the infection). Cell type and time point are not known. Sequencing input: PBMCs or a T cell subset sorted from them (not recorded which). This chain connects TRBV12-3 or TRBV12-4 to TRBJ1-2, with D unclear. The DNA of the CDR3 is TGTGCCAGCAGCCGATCAGGAGTAACTAACTATGGCTACACCTTC. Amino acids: CASSRSGVTNYGYTF.